One and the same sample provided the 23 T cell receptor beta chains below, sequenced in a study of blood T cell repertoires in COVID-19. Sequenced by immunoSEQ multiplex PCR; TCRdb stores in-frame clones only, minus some. The table records some 83,000 clones, about 82% of them present only once. Sample: peripheral blood. Receptor source: a man in his fifties with active COVID-19.

The J gene is TRBJ2-7, the V gene TRBV28; 8 nucleotides align to TRBD2. Germline V gives CDR1 MDHEN, CDR2 SYDVKM. The CDR3 has 15 amino acids. Trimming removed 4 bases from V and 0 bases from J; junction bases left unmatched: 5. CDR3 residues: CASSSGGEDSYEQYF. CDR3 nucleotides: TGTGCCAGCAGTTCCGGGGGGGAGGACTCCTACGAGCAGTACTTC.

The chain is built from TRBV12-3 or TRBV12-4 and TRBJ1-1; D gene unclear. This CDR3 comprises 11 residues. Trimming pared 6 bases from V and 11 bases from J, leaving 13 bases between. DNA for the CDR3: TGTGCCAGCAGCAACGACTTTTTGGCTTTCTTT. As protein: CASSNDFLAFF.

This rearrangement joins TRBV24-1 to TRBJ2-6, with TRBD2 as a possible D gene (6 bases). The CDR3 is 15 residues long. V was trimmed by 5 bases and J by 0 bases, leaving 7 bases between them. Germline CDR1 KGHDR, CDR2 SFDVKD. CDR3 loop: CATSVGGSGANVLTF. CDR3 sequence (DNA): TGTGCCACCAGTGTGGGGGGCTCTGGGGCCAACGTCCTGACTTTC.

This clone showed up just once. The chain uses TRBV5-1 and TRBJ1-1; TRBD1 is a possible D gene (6 bases). In germline, CDR1 is SGHRS, CDR2 YFSETQ. This CDR3 region has 16 residues. V gave up 6 bases and J gave up 1 base, with 19 bases separating them. In DNA, the CDR3 is TGCGCCAGCACCCCGGGCGGGGGCGCCTCGAACACTGAAGCTTTCTTT. It yields the protein CASTPGGGASNTEAFF.

V and J are TRBV18 and TRBJ2-3, with 8 bases matching TRBD1. The CDR3 has 15 amino acids. Germline lookup yields CDR1 KGHSH and CDR2 LQKENI. Trimming cost V 3 bases and J 4 bases; bases outside gene matches: 6. DNA of the CDR3: TGTGCCAGCTCACCTATCAGGGGGCAGGCAGATACGCAGTATTTT. It is translated as CASSPIRGQADTQYF. Based on the CDR3 plus reference TRBV18 and TRBJ2-3, the full variable domain is NAGVMQNPRHLVRRRGQEARLRCSPMKGHSHVYWYRQLPEEGLKFMVYLQKENIIDESGMPKERFSAEFPKEGPSILRIQQVVRGDSAAYFCASSPIRGQADTQYFGPGTRLTVL.

This clone appeared a single time. The chain combines TRBV28 with TRBJ2-4; D may be TRBD2 (6 bases). Germline V gene data show CDR1 as MDHEN and CDR2 as SYDVKM. V was pared by 2 bases and J by 2 bases, with 7 bases between. There are 14 residues in the CDR3. Written as DNA, the CDR3 is TGTGCCAGCAGTTTAGGGGGGACCAAAAACATTCAGTACTTC. Residues: CASSLGGTKNIQYF.

This chain links TRBV19 with TRBJ2-5; tentatively, D is TRBD2 (7 bases). The CDR3 is made up of 17 amino acids. The germline V and J ends were trimmed by 3 bases and 4 bases, with 21 bases remaining between them. CDR1 and CDR2 from the germline V gene are LNHDA and SQIVND (reference sequence). CDR3 sequence reads: CASSINADGGPRETQYF. The CDR3 DNA sequence: TGTGCCAGTAGTATTAACGCGGACGGGGGGCCGCGAGAGACCCAGTACTTC.

This chain connects TRBV5-1 to TRBJ2-1; D not resolved. Looked up from germline, CDR1 is SGHRS and CDR2 is YFSETQ. The V end lost 0 bases, the J end lost 8 bases, and 15 bases lay between the germline ends. The CDR3 has 15 residues. This CDR3 reads CASSLEAAGHDEQFF. The CDR3 bases are TGCGCCAGCAGCTTGGAGGCGGCCGGTCATGATGAGCAGTTCTTC.

The rearrangement uses TRBV28 and TRBJ2-1, with 8 bases aligning to TRBD2. The germline CDR1 and CDR2 sequences are MDHEN and SYDVKM. The CDR3 consists of 17 residues. The ends lost 3 bases at V and 0 bases at J; junction bases unmatched: 7. In nucleotides, the CDR3 is TGTGCCAGCAGTTTTCCGACGGGGGGGGCCTCCTACAATGAGCAGTTCTTC. Residues: CASSFPTGGASYNEQFF.

This clone was seen once. V is TRBV29-1 and J is TRBJ2-2; 8 bases are a match to TRBD2. CDR3 length: 14 residues. In germline, CDR1 is SQVTM, CDR2 ANQGSEA. V lost 6 bases to trimming and J lost 1 base; unmatched junction nucleotides: 4. CDR3 loop: CSVQRGMNTGELFF. CDR3 in DNA: TGCAGCGTGCAGCGGGGGATGAACACCGGGGAGCTGTTTTTT.

The CDR3 DNA is TGCGCCAGCAGCCTGGACCCGGGGGACCCCACAGATACGCAGTATTTT. Encoded protein: CASSLDPGDPTDTQYF. The chain has TRBV4-1 and TRBJ2-3; D might be TRBD2 (6 bases). The CDR3 runs 16 residues. Trimming removed 4 bases at V and 2 bases at J, with 16 bases between. Germline V gene sequence: CDR1 MGHRA, CDR2 YSYEKL.

The rearrangement joins TRBV6-5 to TRBJ2-2; tentatively, D is TRBD1 (6 bases). Germline CDR1 MNHEY, CDR2 SVGAGI. V dropped 4 bases and J dropped 6 bases, with 12 bases sitting between them. The CDR3 extends over 14 amino acids. In nucleotides, the CDR3 is TGTGCCAGCAGTTCTCAGGGGCAGGCCGGGGAGCTGTTTTTT. Residues: CASSSQGQAGELFF.

The V gene is TRBV9, the J gene TRBJ2-1; 11 nucleotides agree with TRBD2. The length of the CDR3 is 16 residues. The trim removed 1 base at V and 5 bases at J, leaving 5 bases unmatched. Germline V CDR1 and CDR2: SGDLS, YYNGEE. CDR3 coding DNA: TGTGCCAGCAGCGTAATAGCGGGGGGGCCAAACAATGAGCAGTTCTTC. Translated, it gives CASSVIAGGPNNEQFF.

The chain recombines TRBV18 with TRBJ2-6; no reliable D call. CDR1 is KGHSH, CDR2 LQKENI, per germline. Trimming took 4 bases from V and 0 from J, leaving 13 bases between them. The CDR3 totals 17 residues. The CDR3 is CASSLPGLPSGANVLTF. The CDR3 nucleotides read TGTGCCAGCTCACTTCCAGGTTTACCCTCTGGGGCCAACGTCCTGACTTTC.

The sample holds one count of this clone. The V and J genes are TRBV27 and TRBJ1-6; the D gene is possibly TRBD1 (5 bases). V was shortened by 5 bases and J by 7 bases, with 18 bases between the two germline ends. The germline V gene has CDR1 MNHEY and CDR2 SMNVEV (reference sequence). The CDR3 contains 16 residues. CDR3 residues: CASSARGGFGNSPLHF. CDR3 DNA: TGTGCCAGCAGTGCACGGGGGGGTTTCGGGAATTCACCCCTCCACTTT.

This clone was observed a single time. This sequence joins TRBV27 and TRBJ1-1; no definite D call. This CDR3 is built from 13 residues. The germline V gene encodes CDR1 MNHEY and CDR2 SMNVEV (reference sequence). The ends were cut back, 8 bases at V and 4 bases at J, with 14 bases in the middle. The CDR3 loop reads CASSIGEFTEAFF. The CDR3, as DNA: TGTGCCAGCTCTATTGGGGAGTTCACTGAAGCTTTCTTT.

V and J are TRBV12-3 or TRBV12-4 and TRBJ2-7; perhaps TRBD1 as D (5 bases). The V end was cut by 2 bases, the J end by 4 bases, with 9 bases between. The CDR3 is 13 amino acids. The CDR3 loop is CASSLQGFYEQYF. The DNA for the CDR3 is TGTGCCAGCAGTTTACAGGGTTTTTACGAGCAGTACTTC.

The chain links TRBV14 to TRBJ1-5, with 8 bases identical to TRBD1. V gave up 0 bases and J gave up 6 bases; unmatched junction bases: 4. Germline V gene lookup returns CDR1 SGHDN and CDR2 FVKESK. The CDR3 length is 15 residues. CDR3 sequence reads: CASSQDNRGIQPQHF. For the CDR3, the DNA is TGTGCCAGCAGCCAAGATAACAGGGGGATTCAGCCCCAGCATTTT.

CDR3 sequence reads: CAIGTNGNTIYF. DNA of the CDR3: TGTGCCATAGGGACTAATGGAAACACCATATATTTT. The gene calls are TRBV10-3 and TRBJ1-3; D perhaps matches TRBD1 (5 bases). CDR3 length equals 12 residues. Germline loops: CDR1 ENHRY, CDR2 SYGVKD. V lost 9 bases and J lost 3, with 9 bases in between.

J is TRBJ1-5 and V is TRBV27; weak D call: TRBD1 (5 bases). Germline V gene lookup returns CDR1 MNHEY and CDR2 SMNVEV (reference sequence). The CDR3 runs to 13 residues. V was pared by 8 bases and J by 6 bases, with 14 bases between. CDR3: CASSVWGGQPQHF. The CDR3 bases are TGTGCCAGCTCAGTATGGGGGGGTCAGCCCCAGCATTTT.

The chain joins TRBV5-8 to TRBJ2-3; possible D gene TRBD1, 5 bases. Germline lookup yields CDR1 SGHTS and CDR2 YDEGEE. V lost 4 bases and J lost 2, with 17 bases in between. The CDR3 extends over 16 amino acids. CDR3 sequence: CASSTGMTVDTDTQYF. The CDR3 DNA follows: TGTGCCAGCAGCACAGGAATGACAGTTGACACAGATACGCAGTATTTT. The variable domain in full, with the rest retrieved from reference TRBV5-8 and TRBJ2-3, is EAGVTQSPTHLIKTRGQQATLRCSPISGHTSVYWYQQALGLGLQFLLWYDEGEERNRGNFPPRFSGRQFPNYSSELNVNALELEDSALYLCASSTGMTVDTDTQYFGPGTRLTVL.

The chain uses TRBV6-5 and TRBJ1-6; possible D gene TRBD1, 5 bases. This CDR3 is 15 amino acids long. CDR1 MNHEY and CDR2 SVGAGI come from the germline V gene. Trimming shortened V by 2 bases and J by 3 bases, and 8 bases separated the two germline ends. CDR3 DNA: TGTGCCAGCAGTTACGGGGGGAACTATAATTCACCCCTCCACTTT. Its protein product is CASSYGGNYNSPLHF.

This chain links TRBV9 with TRBJ2-5, with TRBD2 matching over 10 bases. V was clipped by 0 bases and J by 4 bases; unmatched bases: 6. The CDR3 sequence is 16 residues long. Germline loops: CDR1 SGDLS, CDR2 YYNGEE. CDR3 sequence (DNA): TGTGCCAGCAGCGTAGGTGGAGGACTAGCGGTAGAGACCCAGTACTTC. It translates to CASSVGGGLAVETQYF. Combining the CDR3 with reference TRBV9 and TRBJ2-5 gives the whole variable domain DSGVTQTPKHLITATGQRVTLRCSPRSGDLSVYWYQQSLDQGLQFLIQYYNGEERAKGNILERFSAQQFPDLHSELNLSSLELGDSALYFCASSVGGGLAVETQYFGPGTRLLVL.